Presented here are 5 T cell receptor beta chains from one specimen sequenced in a study of blood T cells in healthy people across ages. Combining a sample-barcoded 5' primer with a J-beta primer mix, a second PCR ran for about 7 to 11 cycles. TCRdb passed the 5' RACE reads through MiXCR, listing each CDR3 protein once. This repertoire shows fewer than 2,000,000 distinct CDR3 sequences, approximately 40% found once; its top ten account for 23%. Sequenced material: blood. Receptors originate from a human donor in good health.

The chain recombines TRBV4-3 with TRBJ2-3; the match to TRBD1 covers 7 bases. Germline CDR1 LGHNA, CDR2 YSLEER. There are 17 residues in the CDR3. V was pared by 3 bases and J by 0 bases, with 9 bases of the junction left unmatched. CDR3 nucleotides: TGCGCCAGCAGCCAGTATGGGACAGAGGATAGCACAGATACGCAGTATTTT. Amino acid sequence: CASSQYGTEDSTDTQYF.

This clonotype has a handful of counts. The rearrangement links TRBV5-1 to TRBJ2-5; 12 positions agree with TRBD2. CDR1 is SGHRS, CDR2 YFSETQ, per germline. This CDR3 contains 18 residues. Unmatched junction bases numbered 11, after V lost 2 bases and J lost 3 bases. For the CDR3, the DNA is TGCGCCAGCAGCTTCCTAGCGGGGGGGCAGATGGGTGAAGAGACCCAGTACTTC. Amino acids: CASSFLAGGQMGEETQYF.

As to this clonotype: At one end, the junction sequence differs from germline, possibly due to a read error. The chain is built from TRBV27 and TRBJ1-6; D remains ambiguous. The CDR3 has 13 residues. Germline loops: CDR1 MNHEY, CDR2 SMNVEV (reference sequence). In DNA form, the CDR3 reads TGTGCCCGCAGTTTATCGATGGGGTCACCCCTCCACTTT. It codes for CARSLSMGSPLHF.

The sample holds a few counts of this clonotype. The chain recombines TRBV5-1 with TRBJ2-3, with 10 bases fitting TRBD2. The CDR3 sequence is 16 residues long. Germline values: CDR1 SGHRS, CDR2 YFSETQ. V lost 0 bases and J lost 2; bases outside the gene matches: 3. The CDR3 protein is CASSLVLAGYTDTQYF. CDR3 in DNA: TGCGCCAGCAGCTTGGTACTAGCGGGGTACACAGATACGCAGTATTTT.

The chain has TRBV20-1 and TRBJ2-1; 8 bases match TRBD1. The CDR3 extends over 15 amino acids. The J segment lost 8 bases and the V segment lost 5 bases, leaving 14 bases of the junction unmatched. Germline V gene lookup returns CDR1 DFQATT and CDR2 SNEGSKA (reference sequence). Written as DNA, the CDR3 is TGCAGTGCTCCTTCCACCCGACAGGGGAAGGATGAGCAGTTCTTC. Amino acid sequence: CSAPSTRQGKDEQFF.